Below are 2 T cell receptor beta chains sequenced from a single sample in a study of blood T cell repertoires in COVID-19. Profiling relied on immunoSEQ multiplex PCR, and the TCRdb table lists in-frame clones only, not all of them. The sample contains hundreds of thousands of clones, approximately 82% of which appear only once. The material sequenced was peripheral blood. The receptor set was obtained from an elderly man with acute or convalescent COVID-19.

This clone was detected a few times. The rearrangement links TRBV24-1 to TRBJ1-2, with D uncertain. CDR1 and CDR2 from the germline V gene are KGHDR and SFDVKD. V was trimmed by 3 bases and J by 8 bases, leaving 9 bases between them. This CDR3 spans 12 amino acids. The CDR3 reads CATSDPGFGYTF. DNA for the CDR3: TGTGCCACCAGTGATCCGGGGTTCGGCTACACCTTC.

This clone was detected only once. The chain employs TRBV30 and TRBJ1-3; D is undetermined. Germline CDR1 and CDR2: GTSNPN and SVGIG (reference sequence). CDR3 length equals 12 residues. The V end lost 3 bases, the J end lost 4 bases, and 7 bases lay between the germline ends. The CDR3 reads CAWSLPGNTIYF. DNA for the CDR3: TGTGCCTGGAGCCTTCCGGGAAACACCATATATTTT. The full variable domain, its missing parts supplied by reference TRBV30 and TRBJ1-3, is SQTIHQWPATLVQPVGSPLSLECTVEGTSNPNLYWYRQAAGRGLQLLFYSVGIGQISSEVPQNLSASRPQDRQFILSSKKLLLSDSGFYLCAWSLPGNTIYFGEGSWLTVV.